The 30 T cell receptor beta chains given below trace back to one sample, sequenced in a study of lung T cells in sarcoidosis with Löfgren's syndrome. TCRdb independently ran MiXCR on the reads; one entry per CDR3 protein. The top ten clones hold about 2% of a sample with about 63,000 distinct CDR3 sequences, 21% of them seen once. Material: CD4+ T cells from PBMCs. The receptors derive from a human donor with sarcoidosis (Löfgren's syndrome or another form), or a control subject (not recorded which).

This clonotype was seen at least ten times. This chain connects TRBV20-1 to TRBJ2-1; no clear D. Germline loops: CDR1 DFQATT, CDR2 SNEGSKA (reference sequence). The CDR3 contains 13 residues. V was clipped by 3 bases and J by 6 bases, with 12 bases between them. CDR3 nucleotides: TGCAGTGCTAGGGCTGGTGTGGGCAATGAGCAGTTCTTC. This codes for CSARAGVGNEQFF.

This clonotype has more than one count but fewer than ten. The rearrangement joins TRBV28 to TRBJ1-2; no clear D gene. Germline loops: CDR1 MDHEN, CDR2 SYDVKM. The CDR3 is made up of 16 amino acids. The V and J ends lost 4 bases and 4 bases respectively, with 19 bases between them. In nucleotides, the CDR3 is TGTGCCAGCAGTTCCCACCGGACGGGCCCGGCCTATGGCTACACCTTC. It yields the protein CASSSHRTGPAYGYTF.

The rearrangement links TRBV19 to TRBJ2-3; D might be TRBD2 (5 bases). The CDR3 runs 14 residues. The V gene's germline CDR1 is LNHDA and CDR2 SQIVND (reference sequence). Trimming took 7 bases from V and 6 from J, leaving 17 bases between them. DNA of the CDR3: TGTGCCAGTAAGGGAGCGTCCCTGGGTGATACGCAGTATTTT. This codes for CASKGASLGDTQYF.

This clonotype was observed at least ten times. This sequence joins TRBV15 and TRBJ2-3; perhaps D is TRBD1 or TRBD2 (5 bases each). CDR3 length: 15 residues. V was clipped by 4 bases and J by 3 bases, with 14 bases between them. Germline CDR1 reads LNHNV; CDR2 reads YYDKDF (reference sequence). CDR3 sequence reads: CATSKKGTVTDTQYF. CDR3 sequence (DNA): TGTGCCACCAGCAAGAAGGGGACGGTGACAGATACGCAGTATTTT.

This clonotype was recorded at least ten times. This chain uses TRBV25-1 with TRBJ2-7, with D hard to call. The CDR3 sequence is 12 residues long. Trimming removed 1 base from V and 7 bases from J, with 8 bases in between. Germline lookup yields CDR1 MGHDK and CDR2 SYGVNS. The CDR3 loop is CASSELVGEQYF. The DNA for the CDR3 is TGTGCCAGCAGTGAATTAGTTGGAGAGCAGTACTTC.

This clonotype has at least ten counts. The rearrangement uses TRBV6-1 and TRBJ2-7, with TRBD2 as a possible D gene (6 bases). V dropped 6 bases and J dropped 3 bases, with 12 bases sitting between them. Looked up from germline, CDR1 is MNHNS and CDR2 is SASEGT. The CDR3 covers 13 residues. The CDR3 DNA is TGTGCCAGCAGAGGGACTCTCAACTACGAGCAGTACGTC. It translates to CASRGTLNYEQYV.

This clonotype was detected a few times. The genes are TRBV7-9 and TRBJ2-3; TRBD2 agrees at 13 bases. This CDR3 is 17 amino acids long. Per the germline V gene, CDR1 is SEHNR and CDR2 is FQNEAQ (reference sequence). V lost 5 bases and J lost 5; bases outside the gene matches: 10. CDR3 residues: CASSPPWTSGSVDTQYF. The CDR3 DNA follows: TGTGCCAGCAGCCCCCCTTGGACTAGCGGGAGTGTAGATACGCAGTATTTT. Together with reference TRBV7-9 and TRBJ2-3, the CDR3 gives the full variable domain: DTGVSQNPRHKITKRGQNVTFRCDPISEHNRLYWYRQTLGQGPEFLTYFQNEAQLEKSRLLSDRFSAERPKGSFSTLEIQRTEQGDSAMYLCASSPPWTSGSVDTQYFGPGTRLTVL.

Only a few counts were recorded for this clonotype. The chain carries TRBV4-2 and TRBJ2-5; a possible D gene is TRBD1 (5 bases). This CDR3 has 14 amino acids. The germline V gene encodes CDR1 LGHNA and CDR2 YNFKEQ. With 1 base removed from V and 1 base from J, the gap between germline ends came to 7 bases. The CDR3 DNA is TGTGCCAGCAGCCAAGCAGGGATCCAAGAGACCCAGTACTTC. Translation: CASSQAGIQETQYF.

In DNA form, the CDR3 reads TGCAGCGCCGTTACATTCGGGCATAATGAAAAACTGTTTTTT. This encodes CSAVTFGHNEKLFF. The chain carries TRBV29-1 and TRBJ1-4; D call uncertain. This CDR3 comprises 14 residues. Trimming shortened V by 7 bases and J by 4 bases, and 16 bases separated the two germline ends. The V gene's germline CDR1 is SQVTM and CDR2 ANQGSEA.

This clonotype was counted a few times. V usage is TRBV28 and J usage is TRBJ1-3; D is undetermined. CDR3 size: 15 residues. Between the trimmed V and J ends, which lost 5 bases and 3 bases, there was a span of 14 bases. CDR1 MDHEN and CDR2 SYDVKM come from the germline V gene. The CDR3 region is CASSLQRAGGNTIYF. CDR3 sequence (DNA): TGTGCCAGCAGTCTGCAGAGGGCTGGTGGAAACACCATATATTTT.

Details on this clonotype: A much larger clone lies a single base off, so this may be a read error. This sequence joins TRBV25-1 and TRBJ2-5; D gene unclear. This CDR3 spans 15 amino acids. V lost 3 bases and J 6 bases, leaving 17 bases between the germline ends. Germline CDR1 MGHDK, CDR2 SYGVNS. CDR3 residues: CASSDPWRTDKTQYF. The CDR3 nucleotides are TGTGCCAGCAGTGATCCCTGGCGGACGGATAAGACCCAGTACTTC.

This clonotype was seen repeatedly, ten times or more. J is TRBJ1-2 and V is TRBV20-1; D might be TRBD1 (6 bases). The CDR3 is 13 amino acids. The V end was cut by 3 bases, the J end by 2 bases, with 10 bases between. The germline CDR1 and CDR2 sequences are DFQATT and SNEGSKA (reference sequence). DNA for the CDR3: TGCAGTGCTAGCCGGGACATCAACTATGGCTACACCTTC. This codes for CSASRDINYGYTF.

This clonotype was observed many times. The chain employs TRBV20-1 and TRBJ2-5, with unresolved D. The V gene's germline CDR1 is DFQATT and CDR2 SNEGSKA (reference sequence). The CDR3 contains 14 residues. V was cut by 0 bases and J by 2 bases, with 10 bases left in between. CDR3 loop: CSARELSAQETQYF. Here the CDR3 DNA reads TGCAGTGCTAGAGAGCTGTCAGCTCAAGAGACCCAGTACTTC.

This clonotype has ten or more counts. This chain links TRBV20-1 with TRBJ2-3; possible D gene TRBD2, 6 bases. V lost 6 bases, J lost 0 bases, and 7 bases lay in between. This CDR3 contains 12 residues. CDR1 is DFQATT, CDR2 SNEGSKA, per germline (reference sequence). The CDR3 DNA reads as TGCAGTGCCGGGACTAGCACAGATACGCAGTATTTT. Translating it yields CSAGTSTDTQYF.

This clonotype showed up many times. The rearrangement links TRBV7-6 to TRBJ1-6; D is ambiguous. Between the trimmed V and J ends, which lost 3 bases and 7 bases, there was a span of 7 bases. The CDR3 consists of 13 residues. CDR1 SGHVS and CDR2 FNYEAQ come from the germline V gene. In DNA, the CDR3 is TGTGCCAGCAGCTTCGGGGAGAATTCACCCCTCCACTTT. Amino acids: CASSFGENSPLHF.

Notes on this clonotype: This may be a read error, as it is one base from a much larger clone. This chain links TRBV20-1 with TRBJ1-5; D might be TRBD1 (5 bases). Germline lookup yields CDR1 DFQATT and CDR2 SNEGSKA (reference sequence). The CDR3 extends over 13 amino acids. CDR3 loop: CNARTTENQPQHF. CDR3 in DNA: TGCAATGCTAGAACGACAGAGAATCAGCCCCAGCATTTT.

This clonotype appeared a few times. CDR3 in amino acids: CASSALRDTVNTEAFF. CDR3 coding DNA: TGTGCCAGCAGTGCGCTCCGGGACACAGTGAACACTGAAGCTTTCTTT. The chain links TRBV12-3 or TRBV12-4 to TRBJ1-1; tentatively, D is TRBD1 (6 bases). The CDR3 is made up of 16 amino acids. Trimming cost V 5 bases and J 0 bases, with 16 bases left between them.

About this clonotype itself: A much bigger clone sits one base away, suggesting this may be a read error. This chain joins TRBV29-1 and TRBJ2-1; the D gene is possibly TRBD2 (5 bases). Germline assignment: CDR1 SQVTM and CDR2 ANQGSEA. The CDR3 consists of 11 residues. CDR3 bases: TGCAGCGTCACCACTAGTTATGATCAGTTCTTC. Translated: CSVTTSYDQFF.

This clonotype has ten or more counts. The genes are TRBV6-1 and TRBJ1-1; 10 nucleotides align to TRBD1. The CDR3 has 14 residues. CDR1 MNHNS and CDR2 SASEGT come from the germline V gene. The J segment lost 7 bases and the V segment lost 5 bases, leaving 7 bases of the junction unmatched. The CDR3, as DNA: TGTGCCAGCAGTTTCGACAGGGGGCGGGATGAAGCTTTCTTT. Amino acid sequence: CASSFDRGRDEAFF.

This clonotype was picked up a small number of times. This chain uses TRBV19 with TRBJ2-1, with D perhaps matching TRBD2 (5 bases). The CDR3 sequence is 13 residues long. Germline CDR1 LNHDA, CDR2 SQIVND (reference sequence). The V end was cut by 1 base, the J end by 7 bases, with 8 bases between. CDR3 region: CASSIGRGNEQFF. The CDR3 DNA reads TGTGCCAGTAGTATAGGGCGAGGGAATGAGCAGTTCTTC. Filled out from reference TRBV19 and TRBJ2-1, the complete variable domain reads DGGITQSPKYLFRKEGQNVTLSCEQNLNHDAMYWYRQDPGQGLRLIYYSQIVNDFQKGDIAEGYSVSREKKESFPLTVTSAQKNPTAFYLCASSIGRGNEQFFGPGTRLTVL.

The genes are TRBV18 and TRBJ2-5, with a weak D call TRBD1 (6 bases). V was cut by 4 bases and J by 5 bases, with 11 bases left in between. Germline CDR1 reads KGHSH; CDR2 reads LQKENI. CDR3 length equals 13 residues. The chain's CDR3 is CASSRAGVETQYF. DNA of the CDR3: TGTGCCAGCTCACGGGCAGGGGTTGAGACCCAGTACTTC.

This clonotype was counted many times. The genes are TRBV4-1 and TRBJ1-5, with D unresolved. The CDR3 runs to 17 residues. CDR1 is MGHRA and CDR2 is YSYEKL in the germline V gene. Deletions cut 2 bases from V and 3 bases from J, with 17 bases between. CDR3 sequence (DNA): TGCGCCAGCAGCCAACATCTGGGCGGGAGCTTCAATCAGCCCCAGCATTTT. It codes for CASSQHLGGSFNQPQHF.

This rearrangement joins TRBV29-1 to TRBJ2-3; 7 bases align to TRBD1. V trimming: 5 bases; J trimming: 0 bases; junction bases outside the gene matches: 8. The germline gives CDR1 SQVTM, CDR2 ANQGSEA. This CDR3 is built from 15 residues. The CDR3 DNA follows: TGCAGCGTTCCAAAAGGACAGGCGAGCACAGATACGCAGTATTTT. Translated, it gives CSVPKGQASTDTQYF.

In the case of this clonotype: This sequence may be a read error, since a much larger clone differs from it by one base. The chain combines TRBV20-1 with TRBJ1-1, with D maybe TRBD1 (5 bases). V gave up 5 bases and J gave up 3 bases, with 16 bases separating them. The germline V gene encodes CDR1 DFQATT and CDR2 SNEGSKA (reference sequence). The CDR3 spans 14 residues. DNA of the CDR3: TGCAGTGCTGAGCCCGCAGGGACCCACACTGAAGCTTTCTTT. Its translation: CSAEPAGTHTEAFF.

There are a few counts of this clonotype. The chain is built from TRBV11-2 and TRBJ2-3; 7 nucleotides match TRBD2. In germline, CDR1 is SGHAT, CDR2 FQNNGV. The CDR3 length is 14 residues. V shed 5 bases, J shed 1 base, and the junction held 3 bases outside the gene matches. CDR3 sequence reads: CASSRGLGTDTQYF. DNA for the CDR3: TGTGCCAGCAGCCGTGGACTAGGCACAGATACGCAGTATTTT.

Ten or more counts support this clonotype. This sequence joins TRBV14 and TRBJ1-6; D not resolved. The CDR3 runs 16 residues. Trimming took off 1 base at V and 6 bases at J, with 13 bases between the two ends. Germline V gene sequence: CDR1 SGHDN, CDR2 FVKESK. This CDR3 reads CASSQVYSSSNSPLHF. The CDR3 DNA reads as TGTGCCAGCAGCCAAGTTTACAGCTCGTCTAATTCACCCCTCCACTTT.

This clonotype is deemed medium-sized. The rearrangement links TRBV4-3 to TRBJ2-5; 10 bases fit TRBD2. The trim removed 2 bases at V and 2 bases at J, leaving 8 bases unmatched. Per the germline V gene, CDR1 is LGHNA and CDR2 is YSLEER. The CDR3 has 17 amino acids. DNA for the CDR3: TGCGCCAGCAGCCAACAATGGACTAGCGGCTCTCAAGAGACCCAGTACTTC. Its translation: CASSQQWTSGSQETQYF.

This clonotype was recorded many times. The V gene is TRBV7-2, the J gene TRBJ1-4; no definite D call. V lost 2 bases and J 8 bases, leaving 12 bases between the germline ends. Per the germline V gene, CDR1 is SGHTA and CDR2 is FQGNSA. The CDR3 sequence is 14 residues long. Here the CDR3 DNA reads TGTGCCAGCAGCTTAATCGGCCATCGAGAAAAACTGTTTTTT. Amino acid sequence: CASSLIGHREKLFF.

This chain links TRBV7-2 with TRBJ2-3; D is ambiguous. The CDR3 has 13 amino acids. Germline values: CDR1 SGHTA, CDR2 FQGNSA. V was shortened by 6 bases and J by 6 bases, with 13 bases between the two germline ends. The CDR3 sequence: CASRPPPADTQYF. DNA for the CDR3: TGTGCCAGCAGGCCGCCTCCGGCTGATACGCAGTATTTT.

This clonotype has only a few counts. The chain's CDR3 is CASSLGGHRASGQPQHF. The CDR3 DNA sequence: TGTGCCAGCAGCTTAGGGGGCCACAGGGCGTCCGGTCAGCCCCAGCATTTT. This sequence joins TRBV11-2 and TRBJ1-5; D may be TRBD1 (6 bases). Trimming cost V 1 base and J 6 bases, with 19 bases left between them. Germline V CDR1 and CDR2: SGHAT, FQNNGV. This CDR3 is built from 17 residues.